Presented here are 7 T cell receptor beta chains from one specimen sequenced in a study of human T cells and chemical hapten exposure (dated by TCRdb to the early 2020s). This specimen's time point label, interpreted: healthy volunteer bleed at 2 weeks. Total RNA was extracted from unfractionated whole blood collected in Tempus Blood RNA tubes. The receptor library was made with RACE. These reads were obtained on a NextSeq 500. TCRdb trimmed public reads at Q25 via fastp, called clones via MiXCR and kept in-frame beta chains. Each CDR3 protein appears once, grouped with its most common genes and DNA. The sample table contains 45,000 or so distinct CDR3 sequences; only one count was recorded for 4.4% of them. The ten biggest clones cover about 5.8% of the sample. The sample consisted of whole blood. The receptors originated from a human donor in good health. Some clones in this sample may be carry-over from other donors' samples.

The chain couples TRBV28 to TRBJ1-2; 7 bases map to TRBD1. With V trimmed by 8 bases and J by 10 bases, 19 bases remained unmatched. The CDR3 has 15 amino acids. From germline, CDR1 is MDHEN and CDR2 SYDVKM. The CDR3 DNA sequence: TGTGCCAGCTCCTTGCTTCAGGGGGTGGACATATCCTACACCTTC. Translation gives CASSLLQGVDISYTF.

The chain recombines TRBV28 with TRBJ2-6; 8 nucleotides agree with TRBD1. This CDR3 region has 15 residues. CDR1 and CDR2 (germline): MDHEN, SYDVKM. J lost 2 bases, V lost 11 bases, and 8 bases had no gene match. The CDR3 loop is CASRGQGTGANVLTF. The CDR3 DNA reads TGTGCCTCCCGAGGACAGGGTACTGGGGCCAACGTCCTGACTTTC. The full variable domain, with the rest looked up from reference TRBV28 and TRBJ2-6, is DVKVTQSSRYLVKRTGEKVFLECVQDMDHENMFWYRQDPGLGLRLIYFSYDVKMKEKGDIPEGYSVSREKKERFSLILESASTNQTSMYLCASRGQGTGANVLTFGAGSRLTVL.

The V and J genes are TRBV28 and TRBJ1-4; D perhaps matches TRBD1 (5 bases). V lost 6 bases to trimming and J lost 7 bases, with 15 bases between them. This CDR3 has 14 residues. Germline CDR1 and CDR2: MDHEN and SYDVKM. The CDR3 spells CASRLPGGGEKLFF. In DNA form, the CDR3 reads TGTGCCAGCAGGCTTCCCGGCGGGGGTGAAAAACTGTTTTTT.

J is TRBJ1-5 and V is TRBV3-1; tentatively, D is TRBD1 (5 bases). CDR3 length: 15 residues. Trimming pared 0 bases from V and 7 bases from J, leaving 13 bases between. Germline CDR1 reads LGHDT; CDR2 reads YNNKEL (reference sequence). The CDR3 DNA sequence: TGTGCCAGCAGCCAAGACAGGGTGGAAGGACAGCCCCAGCATTTT. Its translation: CASSQDRVEGQPQHF.

This clonotype showed up just a few times. The chain is built from TRBV29-1 and TRBJ2-2; 7 nucleotides line up with TRBD1. Trimming cost V 5 bases and J 4 bases; bases outside gene matches: 7. The germline gives CDR1 SQVTM, CDR2 ANQGSEA. This CDR3 comprises 14 residues. This chain's CDR3 is CSVLEGAGTGELFF. The DNA for the CDR3 is TGCAGCGTTCTAGAGGGGGCGGGCACCGGGGAGCTGTTTTTT.

The V and J genes are TRBV7-2 and TRBJ1-6, with no clear D. CDR3 size: 16 residues. V was shortened by 3 bases and J by 4 bases, with 13 bases between the two germline ends. From germline, CDR1 is SGHTA and CDR2 FQGNSA. This CDR3 is CASSLGSRMYNSPLHF. CDR3 coding DNA: TGTGCCAGCAGCTTGGGGAGTAGGATGTATAATTCACCCCTCCACTTT.

This clonotype was seen many times. The chain uses TRBV18 and TRBJ1-2, with D uncertain. This CDR3 is 14 amino acids long. Between the trimmed V and J ends, which lost 4 bases and 3 bases, there was a span of 12 bases. Germline V gene data show CDR1 as KGHSH and CDR2 as LQKENI. Here the CDR3 DNA reads TGTGCCAGCTCACAGATCGGGGATGACTATGGCTACACCTTC. Its translation: CASSQIGDDYGYTF.